These 30 T cell receptor beta chains came from one sample sequenced in a study of radiotherapy plus CTLA-4 blockade in lung cancer. This table comes from immunoSEQ multiplex PCR, and its TCRdb copy is limited to in-frame clones, with some not included. The data contain tens of thousands of clones, 70% to 80% of them singletons. The sample was peripheral blood, taken from a patient treated with radiotherapy plus ipilimumab. The receptor source for this set is a human donor with non-small cell lung cancer whose response to radiotherapy plus ipilimumab could not be evaluated.

V gene TRBV6-5 combines with J gene TRBJ2-7; 11 bases align to TRBD2. This CDR3 has 16 amino acids. CDR1 and CDR2 (germline): MNHEY, SVGAGI. The V and J ends lost 1 base and 5 bases, in that order; junction bases with no gene match: 7. For the CDR3, the DNA is TGTGCCAGCAGTTACTACCGACTAGCGGGATCCCACGAGCAGTACTTC. Translated: CASSYYRLAGSHEQYF.

This rearrangement joins TRBV30 to TRBJ2-1; TRBD1 matches 8 bases. The CDR3 has 14 residues. From germline, CDR1 is GTSNPN and CDR2 SVGIG (reference sequence). Trimming at V came to 2 bases and at J to 5 bases, leaving 5 bases not matched to a gene. The CDR3 DNA reads TGTGCCTGGAGTATCCTGACAGGGGACAATGAGCAGTTCTTC. Translation: CAWSILTGDNEQFF.

V and J are TRBV4-3 and TRBJ2-7; the D gene is possibly TRBD2 (6 bases). The CDR3 length is 15 residues. The V gene lost 8 bases and the J gene lost 2 bases, with 19 bases spanning the gap. The germline CDR1 and CDR2 sequences are LGHNA and YSLEER. CDR3 sequence (DNA): TGCGCCAGCGTACTGAACTATGGGGAGGCCTACGAGCAGTACTTC. It codes for CASVLNYGEAYEQYF.

With respect to this clone: No DNA is shown, since the ends of the CDR3 on it are uncertain; the CDR3 is the one TCRdb lists. This sequence joins TRBV29-1 and TRBJ2-5; no DNA check was done on the table's D call, TRBD2. The CDR3 spans 13 amino acids, including both terminal residues. Germline CDR1 is SQVTM and CDR2 is ANQGSEA. The CDR3 protein is CSVAGGTSGVEYF.

The CDR3 sequence is CASSGGRGIAYNEQFF. CDR3 nucleotide sequence: TGTGCCAGCAGTGGCGGGAGGGGAATCGCCTACAATGAGCAGTTCTTC. J is TRBJ2-1 and V is TRBV6-6; TRBD2 agrees at 9 bases. This CDR3 region has 16 residues. The ends lost 5 bases at V and 2 bases at J; junction bases unmatched: 7. Germline V lookup: CDR1 MNHNY, CDR2 SVGAGI (reference sequence).

The CDR3 DNA reads TGTGCCAGCAGGCGGGAGATCGCCGAGCAGTACTTC. This translates into CASRREIAEQYF. The chain couples TRBV2 to TRBJ2-5; the match to TRBD2 covers 7 bases. The J call could be wrong; TRBJ2-7 is a better fit for the DNA end. The germline V gene encodes CDR1 SNHLY and CDR2 FYNNEI. CDR3 length equals 12 residues.

This clone was seen once. CDR3 residues: CASSGHTDTQYF. The CDR3 DNA follows: TGTGCCAGCAGCGGACACACAGATACGCAGTATTTT. The chain links TRBV9 to TRBJ2-3; D gene ambiguous. V lost 3 bases and J lost 2, with 4 bases in between. Germline V gives CDR1 SGDLS, CDR2 YYNGEE. The CDR3 runs to 12 residues. Filled out from reference TRBV9 and TRBJ2-3, the complete variable domain reads DSGVTQTPKHLITATGQRVTLRCSPRSGDLSVYWYQQSLDQGLQFLIQYYNGEERAKGNILERFSAQQFPDLHSELNLSSLELGDSALYFCASSGHTDTQYFGPGTRLTVL.

J is TRBJ2-1 and V is TRBV4-2; 12 positions match TRBD2. V lost 3 bases and J lost 6; bases outside the gene matches: 3. The length of the CDR3 is 15 residues. Germline assignment: CDR1 LGHNA and CDR2 YNFKEQ. CDR3 sequence: CASSQPSGRANEQFF. The CDR3 DNA follows: TGTGCCAGCAGCCAGCCTAGCGGGAGGGCCAATGAGCAGTTCTTC.

The chain combines TRBV9 with TRBJ2-6, with 9 bases matching TRBD2. The CDR3 length is 18 residues. The germline V gene has CDR1 SGDLS and CDR2 YYNGEE. J was trimmed by 0 bases and V by 4 bases; bases with no gene match: 8. CDR3 sequence (DNA): TGTGCCAGCAGCCCCCGTAGCGGGGGATTCTCTGGGGCCAACGTCCTGACTTTC. Translation gives CASSPRSGGFSGANVLTF.

As regards this clone: The sample has other DNA sequences that encode this CDR3 too. The rearrangement joins TRBV6-5 to TRBJ2-7; 8 nucleotides line up with TRBD2. The CDR3 loop spans 14 amino acids. Germline CDR1 and CDR2: MNHEY and SVGAGI. The junction had 0 bases not matched to a gene; V was cut back by 2 bases and J by 0 bases. The CDR3 bases are TGTGCCAGCAGTTACACTAGCGGCTCCTACGAGCAGTACTTC. This translates into CASSYTSGSYEQYF.

This rearrangement joins TRBV7-2 to TRBJ2-2; D remains ambiguous. CDR3 length equals 15 residues. Deletions cut 5 bases from V and 0 bases from J, with 10 bases between. Germline V gene data show CDR1 as SGHTA and CDR2 as FQGNSA. Written as DNA, the CDR3 is TGTGCCAGCAGCATGTGGGCCGCGAACACCGGGGAGCTGTTTTTT. It is translated as CASSMWAANTGELFF.

A single count supports this clone. The chain recombines TRBV30 with TRBJ2-1, with D tentatively TRBD2 (6 bases). V was pared by 3 bases and J by 2 bases, with 14 bases between. Germline CDR1 reads GTSNPN; CDR2 reads SVGIG (reference sequence). The CDR3 has 15 amino acids. CDR3 region: CAWREGPGAYNEQFF. CDR3 nucleotide sequence: TGTGCCTGGAGGGAGGGTCCGGGGGCCTACAATGAGCAGTTCTTC. The full variable domain, in which reference TRBV30 and TRBJ2-1 provide the parts outside the CDR3, is SQTIHQWPATLVQPVGSPLSLECTVEGTSNPNLYWYRQAAGRGLQLLFYSVGIGQISSEVPQNLSASRPQDRQFILSSKKLLLSDSGFYLCAWREGPGAYNEQFFGPGTRLTVL.

This clone was observed a few times. The chain recombines TRBV6-5 with TRBJ1-5; D unresolved. There are 15 residues in the CDR3. The germline V gene encodes CDR1 MNHEY and CDR2 SVGAGI. Deletions cut 6 bases from V and 2 bases from J, with 14 bases between. CDR3 protein: CASRSGSLGNQPQHF. DNA of the CDR3: TGTGCCAGCAGATCGGGATCCTTGGGCAATCAGCCCCAGCATTTT.

This chain joins TRBV29-1 and TRBJ1-4; D possibly corresponds to TRBD1 (5 bases). CDR3 length: 12 residues. With 8 bases removed from V and 3 bases from J, the gap between germline ends came to 10 bases. Germline CDR1 reads SQVTM; CDR2 reads ANQGSEA. The CDR3 bases are TGCAGCACCGGAGGGGCTAATGAAAAACTGTTTTTT. Translating it yields CSTGGANEKLFF. Drawing the rest from reference TRBV29-1 and TRBJ1-4, the complete variable domain is SAVISQKPSRDICQRGTSLTIQCQVDSQVTMMFWYRQQPGQSLTLIATANQGSEATYESGFVIDKFPISRPNLTFSTLTVSNMSPEDSSIYLCSTGGANEKLFFGSGTQLSVL.

The CDR3 loop reads CASSYAGSGRNSPLHF. DNA of the CDR3: TGTGCCAGCAGTTACGCCGGCTCAGGTCGAAATTCACCCCTCCACTTT. The J gene is TRBJ1-6, the V gene TRBV4-2, with D uncertain. The length of the CDR3 is 16 residues. V lost 6 bases, J lost 7 bases, and 19 bases lay in between. Germline V gene sequence: CDR1 LGHNA, CDR2 YNFKEQ.

The rearrangement links TRBV30 to TRBJ1-5; 7 bases align to TRBD1. Germline assignment: CDR1 GTSNPN and CDR2 SVGIG (reference sequence). This CDR3 comprises 15 residues. With V trimmed by 2 bases and J by 2 bases, 6 bases remained unmatched. CDR3 residues: CAWSSNRGGNQPQHF. In DNA form, the CDR3 reads TGTGCCTGGAGTTCGAACAGGGGAGGCAATCAGCCCCAGCATTTT.

The genes are TRBV19 and TRBJ2-1; TRBD2 might be the D (6 bases). Germline V CDR1 and CDR2: LNHDA, SQIVND (reference sequence). V lost 3 bases, J lost 7 bases, and 10 bases lay in between. The CDR3 runs to 13 residues. The CDR3 here is CASSMASANEQFF. CDR3 in DNA: TGTGCCAGTAGTATGGCTAGCGCTAATGAGCAGTTCTTC. Full variable domain (missing parts from reference TRBV19 and TRBJ2-1): DGGITQSPKYLFRKEGQNVTLSCEQNLNHDAMYWYRQDPGQGLRLIYYSQIVNDFQKGDIAEGYSVSREKKESFPLTVTSAQKNPTAFYLCASSMASANEQFFGPGTRLTVL.

With respect to this clone: The conserved phenylalanine or tryptophan is not found at the CDR3 terminus, so this likely reflects a read error. CDR3 sequence (DNA): TGTGCCAGCAGTGCCGTGGAGGGTGCCAAAAACATTCAGTACCTC. Protein sequence: CASSAVEGAKNIQYL. J is TRBJ2-4 and V is TRBV6-1, with D possibly TRBD2 on 6 matching bases. Germline loops: CDR1 MNHNS, CDR2 SASEGT. The CDR3 extends over 15 amino acids. V gave up 4 bases and J gave up 1 base, with 11 bases separating them.

This rearrangement joins TRBV7-8 to TRBJ1-5; D perhaps matches TRBD1 (5 bases). V was shortened by 3 bases and J by 5 bases, with 17 bases between the two germline ends. The CDR3 is 16 residues long. From germline, CDR1 is SGHVS and CDR2 FQNEAQ. In DNA, the CDR3 is TGTGCCAGCAGCTTTTCGGGGGAAACTCCTGATCAGCCCCAGCATTTT. Its protein product is CASSFSGETPDQPQHF.

Only a few counts were recorded for this clone. The chain employs TRBV19 and TRBJ1-5, with D maybe TRBD1 (6 bases). V was cut by 5 bases and J by 2 bases, with 10 bases left in between. This CDR3 region has 14 residues. From germline, CDR1 is LNHDA and CDR2 SQIVND (reference sequence). The chain's CDR3 is CASSAQGGNQPQHF. The CDR3, as DNA: TGTGCCAGTAGTGCACAGGGTGGCAATCAGCCCCAGCATTTT.

This clone was seen only a few times. The chain links TRBV9 to TRBJ1-1, with TRBD1 as a possible D gene (5 bases). This CDR3 spans 15 amino acids. V lost 3 bases, J lost 2 bases, and 14 bases lay in between. Germline V gives CDR1 SGDLS, CDR2 YYNGEE. For the CDR3, the DNA is TGTGCCAGCAGCGGCCACGGGGGGGGAAACACTGAAGCTTTCTTT. This translates into CASSGHGGGNTEAFF. The whole variable domain, filled in from reference TRBV9 and TRBJ1-1, reads DSGVTQTPKHLITATGQRVTLRCSPRSGDLSVYWYQQSLDQGLQFLIQYYNGEERAKGNILERFSAQQFPDLHSELNLSSLELGDSALYFCASSGHGGGNTEAFFGQGTRLTVV.

This clone was seen only a few times. V usage is TRBV28 and J usage is TRBJ1-5; 9 bases fit TRBD1. Per germline, CDR1 MDHEN and CDR2 SYDVKM. Losses at the gene ends were 6 bases for V and 3 bases for J; bases not matched to a gene: 6. This CDR3 is built from 15 residues. This CDR3 is CASRPQGAVNQPQHF. The CDR3 coding sequence is TGTGCCAGCAGGCCACAGGGGGCGGTCAATCAGCCCCAGCATTTT.

J is TRBJ1-2 and V is TRBV7-2; TRBD1 aligns across 7 bases. CDR3 size: 14 residues. V trimming: 1 base; J trimming: 8 bases; junction bases outside the gene matches: 7. Germline CDR1 reads SGHTA; CDR2 reads FQGNSA. As DNA, the CDR3 is TGTGCCAGCAGCTTAGTGGCCGGGACAGTAGGCTACACCTTC. Translating gives CASSLVAGTVGYTF.

This clone turned up a few times. The chain is built from TRBV30 and TRBJ2-7, with D maybe TRBD2 (6 bases). Germline values: CDR1 GTSNPN, CDR2 SVGIG (reference sequence). This CDR3 spans 13 amino acids. Here the CDR3 DNA reads TGTGCGTCAACCCGGGACTTCACCTACGAGCAGTACTTC. This translates into CASTRDFTYEQYF.

This chain uses TRBV29-1 with TRBJ2-5; 7 bases are shared with TRBD1. J gave up 2 bases and V 7 bases, and 4 bases lay outside the gene matches. Germline CDR1 is SQVTM and CDR2 is ANQGSEA. The CDR3 sequence is 12 residues long. The CDR3: CSARDRQETQYF. As DNA, the CDR3 is TGCAGCGCCAGGGACAGACAAGAGACCCAGTACTTC.

The rearrangement uses TRBV6-5 and TRBJ1-2, with D possibly being TRBD1 (5 bases). The germline V gene has CDR1 MNHEY and CDR2 SVGAGI. The length of the CDR3 is 14 residues. Trimming took 6 bases from V and 6 from J, leaving 17 bases between them. The CDR3: CASSPQGRADGYTF. The CDR3 DNA sequence: TGTGCCAGCAGCCCCCAGGGCCGAGCAGATGGCTACACCTTC.

The genes are TRBV7-2 and TRBJ2-5, with D unresolved. This CDR3 region has 11 residues. CDR1 and CDR2 (germline): SGHTA, FQGNSA. The V and J ends lost 2 bases and 7 bases respectively, with 5 bases between them. CDR3 residues: CASSLSLTQYF. DNA for the CDR3: TGTGCCAGCAGCTTATCTTTGACCCAGTACTTC.

This rearrangement joins TRBV29-1 to TRBJ2-2, with TRBD2 matching 8 bases. Per germline, CDR1 SQVTM and CDR2 ANQGSEA. The V and J ends lost 4 bases and 5 bases, in that order; junction bases with no gene match: 6. The CDR3 is made up of 14 amino acids. The CDR3 DNA reads as TGCAGCGTTGGGCGGGGGGTTGGGACCGGGGAGCTGTTTTTT. It encodes CSVGRGVGTGELFF.

The chain couples TRBV18 to TRBJ2-5; TRBD2 agrees at 11 bases. The germline V gene encodes CDR1 KGHSH and CDR2 LQKENI. This CDR3 is built from 15 residues. Trimming cost V 5 bases and J 2 bases; bases outside gene matches: 4. The CDR3 loop reads CASSWTSGWQETQYF. In DNA, the CDR3 is TGTGCCAGCTCATGGACTAGCGGGTGGCAAGAGACCCAGTACTTC.

V is TRBV7-9 and J is TRBJ2-1; the match to TRBD1 covers 10 bases. The CDR3 is made up of 16 amino acids. The V gene end was trimmed by 5 bases and the J gene end by 5 bases; junction bases not matched to a gene: 9. Germline CDR1 reads SEHNR; CDR2 reads FQNEAQ (reference sequence). The CDR3 spells CASSPQGTGDDNEQFF. The DNA of the CDR3 is TGTGCCAGCAGCCCCCAAGGGACAGGGGACGACAATGAGCAGTTCTTC.